A single sample gave rise to the 22 T cell receptor beta chains below, sequenced in a study of blood T cells in healthy people across ages. Next came a second PCR, run for about 7 to 12 cycles, which used a sample-barcoded 5' primer along with a J-beta primer mix. TCRdb analysed the 5' RACE reads with MiXCR anew, one entry per CDR3 protein. Of about 800,000 distinct CDR3 sequences listed, 58% are singletons. Sequencing was carried out using blood. The receptor source for this set is a man aged 30-40 years in good health.

This clonotype has only a few counts. CDR3: CSVEVGQGTDTQYF. DNA for the CDR3: TGCAGCGTTGAAGTCGGGCAGGGCACAGATACGCAGTATTTT. The chain uses TRBV29-1 and TRBJ2-3; D remains ambiguous. CDR3 size: 14 residues. V gave up 1 base and J gave up 1 base, with 9 bases separating them. The germline gives CDR1 SQVTM, CDR2 ANQGSEA.

This clonotype was found a few times. The chain is built from TRBV29-1 and TRBJ2-1, with TRBD2 identical over 10 bases. The CDR3 is 13 amino acids. Trimming removed 6 bases from V and 7 bases from J; junction bases left unmatched: 6. Looked up from germline, CDR1 is SQVTM and CDR2 is ANQGSEA. The CDR3 coding sequence is TGCAGCGTAGGGCCTAGCGGGGGAAATGAGCAGTTCTTC. It is translated as CSVGPSGGNEQFF.

Turning to this clonotype: A read error may account for a junction end that differs from germline. The chain employs TRBV20-1 and TRBJ2-6, with TRBD1 matching over 8 bases. Germline V gene lookup returns CDR1 DFQATT and CDR2 SNEGSKA (reference sequence). The CDR3 extends over 16 amino acids. The CDR3 loop reads CSATQGALSGANVPTF. The CDR3 DNA is TGCAGTGCCACCCAGGGGGCGCTTTCTGGGGCCAACGTCCCGACTTTC.

V gene TRBV20-1 combines with J gene TRBJ2-5; tentatively, D is TRBD2 (6 bases). This CDR3 contains 14 residues. V lost 4 bases to trimming and J lost 1 base, with 13 bases between them. The germline V gene encodes CDR1 DFQATT and CDR2 SNEGSKA (reference sequence). As DNA, the CDR3 is TGCAGTGCTAAACCGGGACTTTTCCAAGAGACCCAGTACTTC. Amino acids: CSAKPGLFQETQYF.

The table lists this clonotype with a few counts. The genes are TRBV20-1 and TRBJ2-5, with unresolved D. The germline V gene has CDR1 DFQATT and CDR2 SNEGSKA (reference sequence). V lost 0 bases, J lost 4 bases, and 3 bases lay in between. The CDR3 length is 11 residues. CDR3: CSARDIETQYF. In DNA, the CDR3 is TGCAGTGCTAGAGATATAGAGACCCAGTACTTC.

The chain employs TRBV5-1 and TRBJ1-4; 8 bases align to TRBD1. V trimming: 0 bases; J trimming: 7 bases; junction bases outside the gene matches: 2. CDR1 and CDR2 (germline): SGHRS, YFSETQ. This CDR3 is built from 14 residues. The CDR3: CASSLGDRSEKLFF. The CDR3 DNA reads TGCGCCAGCAGCTTGGGGGACAGGTCTGAAAAACTGTTTTTT.

This chain joins TRBV6-1 and TRBJ2-5, with 9 bases that match TRBD1. The end of the DNA is better explained by TRBJ2-7, so the J call may be wrong. The length of the CDR3 is 18 residues. CDR1 is MNHNS and CDR2 is SASEGT in the germline V gene. CDR3 amino acids: CASSPTPELTGQGNEQYF. CDR3 DNA: TGTGCCAGCAGTCCTACCCCAGAGCTCACGGGACAGGGTAACGAGCAGTACTTC.

The CDR3 sequence is CATSDLRRGNDNEQFF. CDR3 coding DNA: TGTGCCACCAGTGATTTGCGGCGGGGGAATGACAATGAGCAGTTCTTC. The chain employs TRBV24-1 and TRBJ2-1; TRBD2 matches at 7 bases. Trimming took 0 bases from V and 5 from J; bases not matched to a gene: 6. CDR3 size: 16 residues. Germline V gene sequence: CDR1 KGHDR, CDR2 SFDVKD.

The rearrangement joins TRBV6-1 to TRBJ2-4, with a possible D match to TRBD2 (6 bases). The J call may be wrong; the DNA end is better matched by TRBJ2-5. In germline, CDR1 is MNHNS, CDR2 SASEGT. There are 15 residues in the CDR3. In DNA form, the CDR3 reads TGTGCCAGCAGTGACGGGGGATCCCGGCGAGAGACCCAGTACTTC. Translated, it gives CASSDGGSRRETQYF.

The V gene is TRBV9, the J gene TRBJ1-1; no clear D gene. Germline-derived CDR1 and CDR2 are SGDLS and YYNGEE. Trimming left V 0 bases short and J 4 bases short, with 7 bases between. This CDR3 has 13 residues. The CDR3 spells CASSVGVLTEAFF. DNA for the CDR3: TGTGCCAGCAGCGTAGGGGTTCTCACTGAAGCTTTCTTT.

In this sample, this clonotype turned up a few times. The chain couples TRBV9 to TRBJ2-6; TRBD1 matches 9 bases. V was clipped by 3 bases and J by 2 bases; unmatched bases: 3. Germline CDR1 SGDLS, CDR2 YYNGEE. The CDR3 spans 16 residues. CDR3 nucleotide sequence: TGTGCCAGCAGCGCGAGGACAGGGGCTGGGGCCAACGTCCTGACTTTC. Translating it yields CASSARTGAGANVLTF.

The chain joins TRBV20-1 to TRBJ2-4, with D possibly TRBD1 on 6 matching bases. Germline loops: CDR1 DFQATT, CDR2 SNEGSKA (reference sequence). Trimming left V 6 bases short and J 7 bases short, with 16 bases between. The CDR3 is 13 residues long. The CDR3 reads CSAKGHRLNIQYF. CDR3 sequence (DNA): TGCAGTGCAAAGGGACACCGCCTTAACATTCAGTACTTC.

This clonotype was seen more than once but under ten times. The gene calls are TRBV12-3 or TRBV12-4 and TRBJ2-5; D possibly corresponds to TRBD1 (6 bases). V lost 4 bases and J 2 bases, leaving 11 bases between the germline ends. The CDR3 spans 14 residues. The CDR3 loop is CASSYGTPQETQYF. In DNA form, the CDR3 reads TGTGCCAGCAGTTACGGGACACCTCAAGAGACCCAGTACTTC.

V gene TRBV7-2 combines with J gene TRBJ1-6; D uncertain. V lost 5 bases to trimming and J lost 0 bases, with 14 bases between them. CDR3 size: 17 residues. Per germline, CDR1 SGHTA and CDR2 FQGNSA. The CDR3 nucleotides read TGTGCCAGCAGCCATAGGGCAGCTAGCTCCTATAATTCACCCCTCCACTTT. Amino acid sequence: CASSHRAASSYNSPLHF.

This clonotype turned up a few times. The genes are TRBV9 and TRBJ2-4; TRBD1 matches at 8 bases. Germline values: CDR1 SGDLS, CDR2 YYNGEE. This CDR3 contains 14 residues. Unmatched junction bases numbered 9, after V lost 0 bases and J lost 13 bases. The CDR3 sequence is CASSVGGTGREQYF. The CDR3 DNA reads TGTGCCAGCAGCGTAGGCGGGACAGGCAGGGAGCAGTACTTC.

Of note for this clonotype: This may arise from a read error, as a much more abundant clone is one base away. CDR3: CVSSLEMDTQYF. In DNA, the CDR3 is TGTGTCAGCAGCTTAGAAATGGATACGCAGTATTTT. This chain links TRBV13 with TRBJ2-3; unclear D gene. The CDR3 is made up of 12 amino acids. The germline V gene has CDR1 PRHDT and CDR2 FYEKMQ (reference sequence). The entire variable domain, with the rest obtained from reference TRBV13 and TRBJ2-3, is as follows: AAGVIQSPRHLIKEKRETATLKCYPIPRHDTVYWYQQGPGQDPQFLISFYEKMQSDKGSIPDRFSAQQFSDYHSELNMSSLELGDSALYFCVSSLEMDTQYFGPGTRLTVL.

This clonotype has just one count. A much larger clone differs by one base, so this may be a read error. V and J are TRBV20-1 and TRBJ2-3; D not resolved. From germline, CDR1 is DFQATT and CDR2 SNEGSKA (reference sequence). This CDR3 has 14 residues. Trimming took off 0 bases at V and 4 bases at J, with 11 bases between the two ends. The CDR3 loop is CSARDSTASDTQYF. The CDR3 bases are TGCAGTGCTAGAGATTCCACTGCCTCAGATACGCAGTATTTT.

The genes are TRBV6-1 and TRBJ2-1; a weak D match, TRBD1 (8 bases). Germline V gene lookup returns CDR1 MNHNS and CDR2 SASEGT. This CDR3 is 16 amino acids long. Between the trimmed V and J ends, which lost 8 bases and 9 bases, there was a span of 26 bases. CDR3 region: CASGRLRTGGGGEQFF. In nucleotides, the CDR3 is TGTGCCAGCGGCCGTCTCAGAACAGGGGGAGGGGGTGAGCAGTTCTTC.

The chain recombines TRBV11-2 with TRBJ2-1; D uncertain. V was shortened by 5 bases and J by 7 bases, with 27 bases between the two germline ends. The CDR3 consists of 18 residues. The V gene's germline CDR1 is SGHAT and CDR2 FQNNGV. The CDR3 DNA sequence: TGTGCCAGCAGCCGCCGCCGGCCGAGACGCGAATTTAGTAATGAGCAGTTCTTC. Encoded protein: CASSRRRPRREFSNEQFF. Looking up the rest from reference TRBV11-2 and TRBJ2-1 gives the full variable domain: EAGVAQSPRYKIIEKRQSVAFWCNPISGHATLYWYQQILGQGPKLLIQFQNNGVVDDSQLPKDRFSAERLKGVDSTLKIQPAKLEDSAVYLCASSRRRPRREFSNEQFFGPGTRLTVL.

This clonotype has only a few counts. The rearrangement uses TRBV20-1 and TRBJ2-6; unclear D gene. V was cut by 1 base and J by 4 bases, with 8 bases left in between. The CDR3 consists of 14 residues. The germline V gene has CDR1 DFQATT and CDR2 SNEGSKA (reference sequence). This chain's CDR3 is CSARVDTGANVLTF. Here the CDR3 DNA reads TGCAGTGCTAGAGTCGATACCGGGGCCAACGTCCTGACTTTC.

The chain couples TRBV9 to TRBJ2-7; 9 bases line up with TRBD1. The tail of the sequence fits TRBJ2-5 better, so the J call may be wrong. CDR1 and CDR2 from the germline V gene are SGDLS and YYNGEE. This CDR3 region has 16 residues. Written as DNA, the CDR3 is TGTGCCAGCAGCGTAGGAGAACAGGGGGCGCGAGAGACCCAGTACTTC. Protein sequence: CASSVGEQGARETQYF.

This clonotype was seen just once. The rearrangement uses TRBV20-1 and TRBJ2-7, with TRBD2 matching 13 bases. Germline V gives CDR1 DFQATT, CDR2 SNEGSKA (reference sequence). V lost 6 bases to trimming and J lost 1 base; unmatched junction nucleotides: 12. This CDR3 contains 17 residues. The CDR3 DNA is TGCAGTGCCTGGCAGACTAGCGGGGGGAACCCATCCTACGAGCAGTACTTC. This codes for CSAWQTSGGNPSYEQYF.